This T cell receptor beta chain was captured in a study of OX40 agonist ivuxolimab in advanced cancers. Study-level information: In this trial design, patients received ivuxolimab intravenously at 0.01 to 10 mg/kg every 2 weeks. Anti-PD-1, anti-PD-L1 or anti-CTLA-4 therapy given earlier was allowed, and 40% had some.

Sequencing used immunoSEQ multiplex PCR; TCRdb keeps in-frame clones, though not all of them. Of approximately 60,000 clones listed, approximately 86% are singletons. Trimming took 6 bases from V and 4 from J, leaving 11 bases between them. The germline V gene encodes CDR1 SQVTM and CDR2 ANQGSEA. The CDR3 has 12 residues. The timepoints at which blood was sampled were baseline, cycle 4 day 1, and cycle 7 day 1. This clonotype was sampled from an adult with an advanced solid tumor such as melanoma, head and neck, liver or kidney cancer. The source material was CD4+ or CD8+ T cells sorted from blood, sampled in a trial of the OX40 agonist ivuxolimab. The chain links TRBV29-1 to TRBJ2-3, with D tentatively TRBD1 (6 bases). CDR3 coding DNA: TGCAGCGTCGTTACAGGGCCAGATACGCAGTATTTT. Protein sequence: CSVVTGPDTQYF.